Presented here are 10 T cell receptor beta chains from one specimen sequenced in a study of blood T cell repertoires in COVID-19. TCRdb's table, derived via immunoSEQ multiplex PCR, lists solely in-frame clones and lacks some. The table has 240,000 or so clones, 88% seen once. Sequencing was done on a sample of peripheral blood. Receptors were obtained from a woman aged 30 to 39 with acute or convalescent COVID-19.

This chain joins TRBV7-2 and TRBJ2-7; D may be TRBD1 (7 bases). CDR1 is SGHTA, CDR2 FQGNSA, per germline. V was clipped by 3 bases and J by 4 bases, with 13 bases between them. There are 14 residues in the CDR3. CDR3 DNA sequence: TGTGCCAGCAGCTTTTGGCAGGGGGGATACGAGCAGTACTTC. It codes for CASSFWQGGYEQYF.

CDR3 in amino acids: CSVGLVLDTQYF. The CDR3 nucleotides are TGCAGCGTTGGGCTAGTCCTAGATACGCAGTATTTT. This sequence joins TRBV29-1 and TRBJ2-3; no reliable D call. Germline V gene lookup returns CDR1 SQVTM and CDR2 ANQGSEA. V gave up 4 bases and J gave up 5 bases, with 10 bases separating them. CDR3 length: 12 residues.

The chain employs TRBV11-3 and TRBJ1-1; 7 nucleotides agree with TRBD1. The CDR3 contains 14 residues. The V gene's germline CDR1 is SGHNT and CDR2 YENEEA. The junction had 4 bases not matched to a gene; V was cut back by 4 bases and J by 2 bases. CDR3 region: CASSSNRGNTEAFF. The CDR3 bases are TGTGCCAGCAGCTCTAACAGGGGTAACACTGAAGCTTTCTTT.

This rearrangement joins TRBV6-1 to TRBJ2-7; D is uncertain. V lost 0 bases to trimming and J lost 6 bases, with 6 bases between them. The germline CDR1 and CDR2 sequences are MNHNS and SASEGT. The CDR3 loop spans 12 amino acids. This CDR3 is CASSEALGEQYF. As DNA, the CDR3 is TGTGCCAGCAGTGAAGCGCTAGGCGAGCAGTACTTC.

The V gene is TRBV30, the J gene TRBJ1-1, with D tentatively TRBD1 (6 bases). This CDR3 has 12 amino acids. Looked up from germline, CDR1 is GTSNPN and CDR2 is SVGIG (reference sequence). V lost 4 bases, J lost 4 bases, and 10 bases lay in between. CDR3 amino acids: CAWNQGFTEAFF. In DNA, the CDR3 is TGTGCCTGGAATCAGGGGTTCACTGAAGCTTTCTTT.

This chain links TRBV19 with TRBJ2-7; 9 positions agree with TRBD1. Germline CDR1 reads LNHDA; CDR2 reads SQIVND (reference sequence). The CDR3 loop spans 15 amino acids. The V segment lost 4 bases and the J segment 2 bases; nucleotides outside the gene matches: 6. The CDR3 protein is CASSTGTGYPYEQYF. CDR3 DNA: TGTGCCAGTAGTACTGGGACAGGGTACCCCTACGAGCAGTACTTC.

The chain has TRBV27 and TRBJ2-7; 7 nucleotides agree with TRBD2. The CDR3 covers 17 residues. CDR1 is MNHEY and CDR2 is SMNVEV in the germline V gene (reference sequence). The ends lost 7 bases at V and 0 bases at J; junction bases unmatched: 15. In DNA form, the CDR3 reads TGTGCCAGCAACCCAGCCGGGGCGGGAGTTTTCTCCTACGAGCAGTACTTC. Its protein is CASNPAGAGVFSYEQYF.

The chain joins TRBV7-6 to TRBJ2-3; the D gene is possibly TRBD1 (5 bases). V gave up 1 base and J gave up 2 bases, with 7 bases separating them. Per germline, CDR1 SGHVS and CDR2 FNYEAQ. CDR3 length equals 14 residues. The CDR3 DNA follows: TGTGCCAGCAGCTTAGGGGGCCCCACAGATACGCAGTATTTT. It codes for CASSLGGPTDTQYF.

This chain links TRBV5-1 with TRBJ2-3; perhaps TRBD2 as D (5 bases). This CDR3 is built from 17 residues. Germline-derived CDR1 and CDR2 are SGHRS and YFSETQ. Trimming removed 0 bases at V and 2 bases at J, with 16 bases between. The CDR3 DNA reads TGCGCCAGCAGCTTGGAGCCTAGCAGACGACTCACAGATACGCAGTATTTT. It translates to CASSLEPSRRLTDTQYF.

This chain connects TRBV12-3 or TRBV12-4 to TRBJ2-7; D is uncertain. The CDR3 covers 13 residues. V was trimmed by 1 base and J by 1 base, leaving 5 bases between them. The CDR3: CASSLGLSYEQYF. CDR3 DNA sequence: TGTGCCAGCAGTTTAGGCCTATCCTACGAGCAGTACTTC.